This T cell receptor (beta chain) is drawn from a study of response to subunit inactivated influenza vaccine. Whole-study findings and limits: That few new T cells are recruited by each seasonal influenza vaccination was the authors' suggestion.

TCRdb independently ran MiXCR on the RT-PCR reads; one entry per CDR3 protein. The sample carries 650,000 to 800,000 distinct CDR3 sequences, around 18% recorded once. On this clonotype itself: Its antigen is not identified.

Germline values: CDR1 MNHEY, CDR2 SVGEGT. The CDR3 consists of 14 residues. J lost 3 bases, V lost 0 bases, and 1 base had no gene match. The material sequenced was PBMCs from blood, taken roughly 5 days after vaccination. The source of this sequence is a man aged 45-60 years who received an inactivated influenza vaccine. The chain uses TRBV6-2 or TRBV6-3 and TRBJ2-7, with 8 bases aligning to TRBD1. The CDR3 spells CASSYSTGGYEQYF. The CDR3 nucleotides read TGTGCCAGCAGTTACTCCACAGGGGGCTACGAGCAGTACTTC.